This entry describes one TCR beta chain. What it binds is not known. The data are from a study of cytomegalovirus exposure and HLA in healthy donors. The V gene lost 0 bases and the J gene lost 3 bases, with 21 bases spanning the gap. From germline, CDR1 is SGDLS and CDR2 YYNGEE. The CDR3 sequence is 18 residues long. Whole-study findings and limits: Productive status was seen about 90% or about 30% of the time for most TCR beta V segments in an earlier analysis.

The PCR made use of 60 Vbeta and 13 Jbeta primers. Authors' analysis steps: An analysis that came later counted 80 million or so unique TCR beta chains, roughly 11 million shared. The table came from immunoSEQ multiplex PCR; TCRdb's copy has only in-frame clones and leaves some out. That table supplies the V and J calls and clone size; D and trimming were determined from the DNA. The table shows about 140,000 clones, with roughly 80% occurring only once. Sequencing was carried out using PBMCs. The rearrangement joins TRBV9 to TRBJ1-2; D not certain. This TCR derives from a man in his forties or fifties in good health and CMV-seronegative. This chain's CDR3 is CASSVEAKGGHTDYGYTF. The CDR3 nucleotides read TGTGCCAGCAGCGTAGAGGCAAAGGGAGGCCATACCGACTATGGCTACACCTTC.